The clone carrying this T cell receptor (beta chain) was seen only once. The data derive from a study of blood T cell repertoires in COVID-19. As for the study in general: From T cells, B-cell-depleted T cells, or PBMCs came the material, which was cDNA or gDNA.

Original handling: From reference gene primer amplification, estimates of nucleated cell counts were derived. Method: immunoSEQ multiplex PCR; TCRdb's copy keeps in-frame clones and lacks some. V and J calls and clone size are given by that table; D and trimming were obtained from the DNA. In the table there are over 300,000 clones, around 83% of which are singletons. Germline assignment: CDR1 GTSNPN and CDR2 SVGIG (reference sequence). The CDR3 runs to 12 residues. Trimming removed 1 base from V and 6 bases from J, with 4 bases in between. The chain is built from TRBV30 and TRBJ1-6, with unresolved D. The TCR originated in a woman aged 45-65 years with acute or convalescent COVID-19. Sequencing was carried out using peripheral blood. The CDR3 protein is CAWSAVNSPLHF. As DNA, the CDR3 is TGTGCCTGGAGTGCCGTTAATTCACCCCTCCACTTT.